The 21 T cell receptor beta chains presented below share a single source sample, sequenced in a study of T cells in women clearing cervical HPV infection. TCRdb keeps only in-frame clones here, not all; method: immunoSEQ multiplex PCR. The sample includes about 20,000 clones. Sequencing used blood buffy coat. Receptors were obtained from a woman between 18 and 70 years old with a cervical HPV16 infection that either progressed to CIN3+ or cleared (not recorded which).

As regards this clone: The read halts 3 residues ahead of the CDR3 end, with the missing end drawn from the germline J gene. The V and J genes are TRBV7-2 and TRBJ2-1, with a tentative D call TRBD2 (6 bases). CDR1 and CDR2 (germline): SGHTA, FQGNSA. Deletions cut 3 bases from V and 3 bases from J, with 12 bases between. The CDR3 totals 15 residues. CDR3 DNA, as far as it was read: TGTGCCAGCAGCTTCCCGACTAGTTTCTACAATGAG. This codes for CASSFPTSFYNE. The entire CDR3 reads CASSFPTSFYNEQFF.

In regard to this clone: The read terminates 3 residues ahead of where the CDR3 ends, so the germline J gene completes it. The gene calls are TRBV20-1 and TRBJ2-4; TRBD1 matches at 9 bases. Germline CDR1 is DFQATT and CDR2 is SNEGSKA (reference sequence). This CDR3 comprises 19 residues. Germline trimming cut 5 bases from V and 5 bases from J; bases unmatched to any gene: 22. The CDR3 reads CSAPLAPPSGTGWENIQYF. The covered CDR3 bases are TGCAGTGCTCCCCTGGCCCCCCCATCCGGGACAGGGTGGGAAAACATT.

Regarding this clone: Sequencing ends 3 residues short of the CDR3 end; the germline J gene provides the rest. The chain combines TRBV11-2 with TRBJ2-3; TRBD2 is a possible D gene (6 bases). The CDR3 runs 14 residues. Looked up from germline, CDR1 is SGHAT and CDR2 is FQNNGV. The sequenced CDR3 bases are TGTGCCAGCAGCTTGGGGACTCGAACGGAGACG. Amino acid sequence: CASSLGTRTET. The whole CDR3 region reads CASSLGTRTETQYF.

This clone is identified as medium-sized from frequency. The CDR3 extends 3 residues past the end of the read, so its final part is completed from the germline J gene. The chain joins TRBV7-9 to TRBJ2-4; the D gene is possibly TRBD1 (5 bases). Trimming stripped 7 bases from V and 3 bases from J, with 13 bases between. The CDR3 consists of 14 residues. Germline values: CDR1 SEHNR, CDR2 FQNEAQ (reference sequence). Incomplete CDR3 DNA: TGTGCCAGCACTGTTGGGGCGGTCAAAAACATT. Amino acid sequence: CASTVGAVKNI. The full CDR3 protein is CASTVGAVKNIQYF.

As regards this clone: The read terminates 3 residues before the CDR3 end, so the remaining end is supplied by the germline J gene. This chain connects TRBV7-3 to TRBJ1-2; D perhaps matches TRBD1 (5 bases). The CDR3 is 15 amino acids. Germline CDR1 is SGHTA and CDR2 is FQGTGA. CDR3 sequence reads: CASSSNAGDFEGYTF. CDR3 DNA (partial): TGTGCCAGCAGCTCAAACGCCGGGGACTTTGAGGGC.

About this clone itself: The read terminates 3 residues ahead of where the CDR3 ends, so the germline J gene completes it. Other nucleotide sequences in the sample specify the same CDR3. This rearrangement joins TRBV11-2 to TRBJ2-7; tentatively, D is TRBD1 (6 bases). The CDR3 has 14 amino acids. Trimming pared 5 bases from V and 2 bases from J, leaving 13 bases between. Looked up from germline, CDR1 is SGHAT and CDR2 is FQNNGV. The DNA read from the CDR3 is TGTGCCAGCAGCCAGGGGCAGGGGACCTACGAG. Its translation is CASSQGQGTYE. The full CDR3 reads CASSQGQGTYEQYF.

Note on this clone: The CDR3 end falls 3 residues outside the read, so it is completed with the germline J gene. This sequence joins TRBV19 and TRBJ2-7; 8 nucleotides match TRBD2. CDR3 size: 14 residues. Trimming took 4 bases from V and 1 from J; bases not matched to a gene: 3. Germline assignment: CDR1 LNHDA and CDR2 SQIVND (reference sequence). The CDR3 is CASSTGGGSYEQYF. The DNA read from the CDR3 is TGTGCCAGTAGTACGGGGGGGGGTTCCTACGAG.

As regards this clone: The read finishes 3 residues shy of the CDR3 end, and the germline J gene is used to complete it. J is TRBJ1-6 and V is TRBV7-2; unclear D gene. CDR1 is SGHTA and CDR2 is FQGNSA in the germline V gene. There are 15 residues in the CDR3. The ends were cut back, 5 bases at V and 4 bases at J, with 12 bases in the middle. CDR3 bases read: TGTGCCAGCAGCCTTCGCTCGGGGTATAATTCACCC. As protein: CASSLRSGYNSP. The whole CDR3 sequence is CASSLRSGYNSPLHF.

As regards this clone: Read data end 3 residues before the CDR3 end; the end is taken from the germline J gene. The chain joins TRBV2 to TRBJ2-5, with 14 bases identical to TRBD2. J gave up 6 bases and V 6 bases, and 6 bases lay outside the gene matches. The CDR3 consists of 15 residues. CDR1 is SNHLY, CDR2 FYNNEI, per germline. Partial CDR3 DNA: TGTGCCAGCAGGACTAGCGGGAGGGCGACGAAGACC. Protein product: CASRTSGRATKT. In full, the CDR3 reads CASRTSGRATKTQYF.

Details on this clone: Read coverage stops 3 residues before the CDR3 terminus; the germline J gene supplies the remainder. The chain links TRBV20-1 to TRBJ2-7, with 7 bases fitting TRBD1. Trimming at V came to 2 bases and at J to 4 bases, leaving 2 bases not matched to a gene. Germline-derived CDR1 and CDR2 are DFQATT and SNEGSKA (reference sequence). The CDR3 has 12 amino acids. The CDR3 loop is CSARKDRYEQYF. The CDR3 bases that were read are TGCAGTGCTAGAAAGGACAGGTACGAG.

Comment on this clone: The read finishes 3 residues shy of the CDR3 end, and the germline J gene is used to complete it. The chain carries TRBV19 and TRBJ1-6; 8 nucleotides agree with TRBD1. Germline-derived CDR1 and CDR2 are LNHDA and SQIVND (reference sequence). The length of the CDR3 is 16 residues. V was pared by 3 bases and J by 10 bases, with 11 bases of the junction left unmatched. CDR3 region: CASSIGQGSFWSPLHF. CDR3 DNA (partial): TGTGCCAGTAGTATCGGACAGGGAAGTTTTTGGTCACCC.

The sequenced CDR3 bases are TGTGCCAGCTCACCGGTAGCGGGGTACAATGAG. This sequence encodes CASSPVAGYNE. The entire CDR3 protein is CASSPVAGYNEQFF. This chain joins TRBV18 and TRBJ2-1; TRBD2 agrees at 8 bases. Read data end 3 residues before the CDR3 end; the end is taken from the germline J gene. CDR3 length: 14 amino acids. V shed 3 bases, J shed 4 bases, and the junction held 2 bases outside the gene matches. CDR1 and CDR2 (germline): KGHSH, LQKENI.

Details on this clone: The CDR3 end is not reached by the read, which stops 3 residues before it; the germline J gene fills it in. The chain couples TRBV7-2 to TRBJ2-5; TRBD2 matches at 7 bases. The CDR3 sequence is 15 residues long. With 4 bases clipped from V and 2 bases from J, the junction kept 7 bases outside the gene matches. Germline values: CDR1 SGHTA, CDR2 FQGNSA. This CDR3 is CASSSPQGLQETQYF. Incomplete CDR3 DNA: TGTGCCAGCAGCTCCCCCCAGGGACTACAAGAGACC. Drawing the rest from reference TRBV7-2 and TRBJ2-5, the complete variable domain is GAGVSQSPSNKVTEKGKDVELRCDPISGHTALYWYRQSLGQGLEFLIYFQGNSAPDKSGLPSDRFSAERTGGSVSTLTIQRTQQEDSAVYLCASSSPQGLQETQYFGPGTRLLVL.

Points on this clone: Read sequence stops 3 residues before the CDR3 end, and the germline J gene provides the missing end. The rearrangement joins TRBV27 to TRBJ2-5; 7 nucleotides line up with TRBD2. Germline V CDR1 and CDR2: MNHEY, SMNVEV (reference sequence). CDR3 length equals 12 residues. J lost 5 bases, V lost 3 bases, and 0 bases had no gene match. The part of the CDR3 DNA that was read is TGTGCCAGCAGTTTTAGCGGGGAGACC. Translating it yields CASSFSGET. The full CDR3 is CASSFSGETQYF.

A word on this clone: The read ends 3 residues shy of where the CDR3 ends; the end is completed using the germline J gene. This chain links TRBV11-2 with TRBJ2-1, with D uncertain. CDR3 length: 14 amino acids. The germline V and J ends were trimmed by 1 base and 3 bases, with 7 bases remaining between them. Germline assignment: CDR1 SGHAT and CDR2 FQNNGV. The sequenced CDR3 bases are TGTGCCAGCAGCTTAGCAGCGATCTACAATGAG. It yields the protein CASSLAAIYNE. The entire CDR3 sequence reads CASSLAAIYNEQFF.

Concerning this clone: The observed sequence ends 3 residues before the CDR3 terminus, with the missing tail filled in from the germline J gene. This chain links TRBV12-3 or TRBV12-4 with TRBJ2-7; 8 nucleotides agree with TRBD2. The CDR3 is 15 amino acids. Trimming removed 6 bases from V and 4 bases from J; junction bases left unmatched: 11. The CDR3 loop is CASSPGRGIGYEQYF. Partial CDR3 DNA: TGTGCCAGCAGCCCCGGGAGGGGGATAGGGTACGAG.

The sequenced CDR3 bases are TGTGCCATCGGGTTAGACAGGGGCCAGGAGACC. As protein: CAIGLDRGQET. The whole CDR3 protein is CAIGLDRGQETQYF. The gene calls are TRBV10-3 and TRBJ2-5, with 8 bases that match TRBD1. The observed sequence ends 3 residues before the CDR3 terminus, with the missing tail filled in from the germline J gene. The CDR3 has 14 residues. With V trimmed by 8 bases and J by 5 bases, 10 bases remained unmatched. In germline, CDR1 is ENHRY, CDR2 SYGVKD.

On this clone: The DNA ends 3 residues before the CDR3 does, and the rest of the CDR3 is filled in from the germline J gene. The chain is built from TRBV2 and TRBJ2-7; maybe TRBD2 (6 bases). Germline lookup yields CDR1 SNHLY and CDR2 FYNNEI. CDR3 size: 13 residues. V dropped 4 bases and J dropped 3 bases, with 10 bases sitting between them. CDR3: CASSGVGGYEQYF. Partial CDR3 DNA: TGTGCCAGCAGTGGGGTCGGGGGCTACGAG.

Notes on this clone: The read ends 3 residues shy of where the CDR3 ends; the end is completed using the germline J gene. The genes are TRBV29-1 and TRBJ2-3; D is uncertain. V shed 2 bases and J shed 2 bases, with 11 bases lying between them. The germline gives CDR1 SQVTM, CDR2 ANQGSEA. The CDR3 length is 14 residues. The CDR3 loop is CSVERSRDTDTQYF. The part of the CDR3 DNA that was read is TGCAGCGTTGAAAGGTCTCGAGACACAGATACG.

On this clone: The sequenced fragment ends 3 residues before the CDR3 boundary, so the rest is inferred from the germline J gene. V gene TRBV7-9 combines with J gene TRBJ1-2, with D uncertain. The CDR3 is 15 residues long. CDR1 SEHNR and CDR2 FQNEAQ come from the germline V gene (reference sequence). This CDR3 reads CASSANLREFNDYTF. The covered CDR3 bases are TGTGCCAGCAGCGCCAACTTGCGGGAGTTCAATGAC.

Notes on this clone: The missing CDR3 end, 3 residues past where the read stops, is filled in from the germline J gene. This chain connects TRBV5-1 to TRBJ1-4; D not resolved. Trimming stripped 2 bases from V and 8 bases from J, with 13 bases between. The CDR3 contains 14 residues. CDR1 and CDR2 from the germline V gene are SGHRS and YFSETQ. The CDR3 loop is CASSFRGSGEKLFF. Partial CDR3 DNA: TGCGCCAGCAGCTTTCGAGGATCGGGGGAAAAA. Full variable domain (missing parts from reference TRBV5-1 and TRBJ1-4): KAGVTQTPRYLIKTRGQQVTLSCSPISGHRSVSWYQQTPGQGLQFLFEYFSETQRNKGNFPGRFSGRQFSNSRSEMNVSTLELGDSALYLCASSFRGSGEKLFFGSGTQLSVL.